The rows below give T cell receptor beta chains drawn from one sample of a study of T-cell memory formation after mild COVID-19. Each CDR3 protein is one row after TCRdb ran MiXCR on the 5' RACE reads. The data hold about 110,000 distinct CDR3 sequences, with 15% to 20% observed a single time. Sequencing was performed on PBMCs or a T cell subset sorted from them (not recorded which). These receptors were obtained from a man younger than 30 who had mild COVID-19 (a few samples of this study predate the infection). Cell type and time point are not known. The CDR3 runs from the conserved cysteine through the conserved F or W.

V gene: TRBV6-5; CDR3 protein: CASSSFGGRTEAFF
V gene: TRBV7-3; CDR3 protein: CASSSTGGNEQFF
V gene: TRBV7-2; CDR3 protein: CASRNGTWAGETQYF
V gene: TRBV5-1; CDR3 protein: CASSADPNPDTQYF
V gene: TRBV11-3; CDR3 protein: CASSSAGSDTQYF
V gene: TRBV6-2/TRBV6-3; CDR3 protein: CASISGGLYSYNEQFF
V gene: TRBV7-9; CDR3 protein: CASSFRGLGNTEAFF
V gene: TRBV5-1; CDR3 protein: CASSLTSGGNEQFF
V gene: TRBV6-1; CDR3 protein: CASSPAGAGQETQYF
V gene: TRBV7-2; CDR3 protein: CASSLDRVKGYTF
V gene: TRBV20-1; CDR3 protein: CSASDRGKGYTF
V gene: TRBV4-1; CDR3 protein: CASSQVDLVSYNEQFF
V gene: TRBV20-1; CDR3 protein: CSAGRGAPETQYF
V gene: TRBV7-9; CDR3 protein: CASSGLLAGEGDTQYF
V gene: TRBV7-9; CDR3 protein: CASTLGEKLFF
V gene: TRBV5-1; CDR3 protein: CASSLTARRATGELFF
V gene: TRBV20-1; CDR3 protein: CSASGLAGNEQFF
V gene: TRBV11-2; CDR3 protein: CASSLSRGGSETQYF
V gene: TRBV6-5; CDR3 protein: CASSRTGGSEQFF
V gene: TRBV4-3; CDR3 protein: CASSQDSLNQPQHF
V gene: TRBV9; CDR3 protein: CASSVDWAGGESGELFF
V gene: TRBV29-1; CDR3 protein: CSVARDSREDTQYF
V gene: TRBV6-6; CDR3 protein: CASSDGGSRTDTQYF
V gene: TRBV10-3; CDR3 protein: CAISDKQGGYTEAFF
V gene: TRBV19; CDR3 protein: CASRAVNQPQHF
V gene: TRBV6-6; CDR3 protein: CASRYHRGNEQFF
V gene: TRBV5-1; CDR3 protein: CASSLAGSEDYGYTF
V gene: TRBV7-2; CDR3 protein: CASSPRAAFYTGELFF
V gene: TRBV7-9; CDR3 protein: CASRKNRDGDTGELFF
V gene: TRBV6-6; CDR3 protein: CASTPSDSNQPQHF
V gene: TRBV5-1; CDR3 protein: CASNPEGGAYNEQFF
V gene: TRBV5-1; CDR3 protein: CASRPGGTAGNQPQYF
V gene: TRBV20-1; CDR3 protein: CSARDPRGTDTQYF
V gene: TRBV29-1; CDR3 protein: CSVEESPRGAKNIQYF
V gene: TRBV12-5; CDR3 protein: CASGLFAGGQDTQYF
V gene: TRBV20-1; CDR3 protein: CSARVEGLAGARSYNEQFF